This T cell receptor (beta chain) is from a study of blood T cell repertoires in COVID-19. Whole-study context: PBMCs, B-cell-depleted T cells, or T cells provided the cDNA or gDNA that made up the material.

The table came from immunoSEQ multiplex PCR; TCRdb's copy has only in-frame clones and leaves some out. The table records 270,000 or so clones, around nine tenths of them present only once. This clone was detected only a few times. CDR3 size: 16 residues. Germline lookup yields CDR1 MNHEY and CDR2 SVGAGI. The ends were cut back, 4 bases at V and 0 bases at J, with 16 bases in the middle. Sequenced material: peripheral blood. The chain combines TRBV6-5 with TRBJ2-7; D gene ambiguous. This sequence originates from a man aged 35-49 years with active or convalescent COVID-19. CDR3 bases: TGTGCCAGCAGTTCCCCATCTCGGGTGAGCTCCTACGAGCAGTACTTC. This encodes CASSSPSRVSSYEQYF.